The present TCR beta chain was sequenced within a study of immune cell composition in non-small cell lung cancer. Findings of the study overall: TIL tumour reactivity correlated with maximal tumour-associated clone frequency in adenocarcinoma. Tumour-associated clones >0.5% occurred in approximately 32% of adenocarcinomas, about 80% of squamous.

Details on this clone: Antigen: not known.

Assay: immunoSEQ multiplex PCR; the TCRdb copy retains only in-frame clones and omits some. Here the sample spans 2,500 to 4,000 clones, approximately 85% being singletons. V lost 5 bases, J lost 3 bases, and 6 bases stayed unmatched. CDR1 is LGHNA, CDR2 YSLEER, per germline. The CDR3 consists of 16 residues. This TCR derives from a human donor with non-small cell lung cancer. The genes are TRBV4-3 and TRBJ2-2; 10 bases are a match to TRBD2. Sequences were obtained from lung tumor tissue. CDR3 bases: TGCGCCAGCAGCAGGGAAGCGGGAGGGGACACCGGGGAGCTGTTTTTT. Translated, it gives CASSREAGGDTGELFF.